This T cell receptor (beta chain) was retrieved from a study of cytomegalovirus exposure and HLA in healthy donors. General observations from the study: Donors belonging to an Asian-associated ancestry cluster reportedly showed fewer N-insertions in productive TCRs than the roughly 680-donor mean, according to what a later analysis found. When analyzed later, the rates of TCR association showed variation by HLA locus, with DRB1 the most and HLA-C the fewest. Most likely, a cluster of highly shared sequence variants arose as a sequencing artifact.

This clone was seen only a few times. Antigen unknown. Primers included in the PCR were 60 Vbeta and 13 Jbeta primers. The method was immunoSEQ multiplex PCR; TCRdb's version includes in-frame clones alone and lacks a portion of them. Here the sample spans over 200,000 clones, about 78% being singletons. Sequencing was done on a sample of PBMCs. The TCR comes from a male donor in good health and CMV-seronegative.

CDR3 in DNA: TGTGCCAGCAGCCGACAGGGGGGGATAGAGACCCAGTACTTC. Translated, it gives CASSRQGGIETQYF. This rearrangement joins TRBV11-2 to TRBJ2-5; 9 bases are a match to TRBD1. CDR3 length equals 14 residues. Trimming at V came to 5 bases and at J to 4 bases, leaving 5 bases not matched to a gene. Germline V gene data show CDR1 as SGHAT and CDR2 as FQNNGV.